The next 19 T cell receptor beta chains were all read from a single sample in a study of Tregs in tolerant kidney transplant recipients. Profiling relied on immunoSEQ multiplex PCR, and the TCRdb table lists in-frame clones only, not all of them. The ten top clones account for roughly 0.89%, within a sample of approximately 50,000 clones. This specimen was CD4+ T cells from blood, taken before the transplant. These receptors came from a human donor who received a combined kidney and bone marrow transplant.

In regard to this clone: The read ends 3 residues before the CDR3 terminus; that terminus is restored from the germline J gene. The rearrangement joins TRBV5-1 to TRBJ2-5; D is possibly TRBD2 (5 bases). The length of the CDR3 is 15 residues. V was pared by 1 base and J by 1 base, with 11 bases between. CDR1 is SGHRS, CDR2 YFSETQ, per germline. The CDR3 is CASSLYGGPQETQYF. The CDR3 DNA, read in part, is TGCGCCAGCAGCTTGTATGGCGGGCCCCAAGAGACC.

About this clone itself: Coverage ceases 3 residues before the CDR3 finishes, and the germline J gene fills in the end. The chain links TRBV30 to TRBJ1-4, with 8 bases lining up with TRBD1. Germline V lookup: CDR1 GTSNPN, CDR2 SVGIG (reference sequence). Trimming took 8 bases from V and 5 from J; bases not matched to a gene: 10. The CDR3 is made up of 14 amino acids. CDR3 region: CAGSGQGKNEKLFF. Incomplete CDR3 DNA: TGTGCCGGCTCCGGACAGGGCAAAAATGAAAAA.

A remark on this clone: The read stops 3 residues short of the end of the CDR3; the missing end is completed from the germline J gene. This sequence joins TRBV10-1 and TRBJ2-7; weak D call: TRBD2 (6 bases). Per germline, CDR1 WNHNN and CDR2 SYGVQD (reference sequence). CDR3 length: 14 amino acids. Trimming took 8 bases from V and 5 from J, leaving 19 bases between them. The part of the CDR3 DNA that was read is TGCGCCAGCTCCCCCACGGGGGTGGGAGACGAG. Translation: CASSPTGVGDE. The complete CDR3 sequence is CASSPTGVGDEQYF.

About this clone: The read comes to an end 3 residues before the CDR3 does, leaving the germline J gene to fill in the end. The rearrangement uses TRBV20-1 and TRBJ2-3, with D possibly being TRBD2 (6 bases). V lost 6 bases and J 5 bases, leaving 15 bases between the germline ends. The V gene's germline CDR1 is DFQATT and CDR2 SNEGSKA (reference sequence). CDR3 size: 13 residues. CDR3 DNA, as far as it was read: TGCAGTGCCGACTCGATGGGGGGAGATACG. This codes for CSADSMGGDT. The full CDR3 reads CSADSMGGDTQYF.

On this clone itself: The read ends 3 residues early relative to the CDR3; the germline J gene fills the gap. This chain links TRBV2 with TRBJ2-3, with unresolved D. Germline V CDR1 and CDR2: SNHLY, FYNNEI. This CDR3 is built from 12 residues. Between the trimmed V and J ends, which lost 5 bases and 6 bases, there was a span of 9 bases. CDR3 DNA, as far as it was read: TGTGCCAGCAGTTTTAGTGCCGATACG. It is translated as CASSFSADT. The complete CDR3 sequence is CASSFSADTQYF.

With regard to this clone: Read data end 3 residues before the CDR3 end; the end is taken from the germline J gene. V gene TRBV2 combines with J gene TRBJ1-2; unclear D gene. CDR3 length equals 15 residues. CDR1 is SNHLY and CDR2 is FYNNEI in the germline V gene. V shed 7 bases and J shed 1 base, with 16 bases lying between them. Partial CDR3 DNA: TGTGCCAGCACCCTGGAGAGGGCCCTTAACTATGGC. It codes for CASTLERALNYG. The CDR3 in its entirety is CASTLERALNYGYTF.

CDR3 bases read: TGTGCCAGCAGCGACCGGGGAGGGACGGGGGGTGGC. It codes for CASSDRGGTGGG. The whole CDR3 reads CASSDRGGTGGGYTF. V and J are TRBV5-5 and TRBJ1-2; TRBD1 is a possible D gene (5 bases). The read ends 3 residues before the CDR3 terminus; that terminus is restored from the germline J gene. With 4 bases removed from V and 7 bases from J, the gap between germline ends came to 20 bases. The CDR3 runs 15 residues. The germline V gene has CDR1 SGHKS and CDR2 YYEKEE (reference sequence).

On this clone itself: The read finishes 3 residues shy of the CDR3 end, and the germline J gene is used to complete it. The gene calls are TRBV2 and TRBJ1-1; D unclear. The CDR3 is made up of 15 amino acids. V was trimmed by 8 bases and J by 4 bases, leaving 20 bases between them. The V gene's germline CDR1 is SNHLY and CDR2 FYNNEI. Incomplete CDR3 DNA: TGTGCCAGCCGAAACGCGAAAGGGTTGACCACTGAA. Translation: CASRNAKGLTTE. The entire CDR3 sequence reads CASRNAKGLTTEAFF. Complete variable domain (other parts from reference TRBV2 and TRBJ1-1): EPEVTQTPSHQVTQMGQEVILRCVPISNHLYFYWYRQILGQKVEFLVSFYNNEISEKSEIFDDQFSVERPDGSNFTLKIRSTKLEDSAMYFCASRNAKGLTTEAFFGQGTRLTVV.

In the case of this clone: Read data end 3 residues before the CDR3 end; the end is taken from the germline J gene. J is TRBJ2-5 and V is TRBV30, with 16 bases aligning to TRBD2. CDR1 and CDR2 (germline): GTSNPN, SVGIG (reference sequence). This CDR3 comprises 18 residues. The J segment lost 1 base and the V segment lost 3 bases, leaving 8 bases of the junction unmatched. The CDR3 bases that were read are TGTGCCTGGAGGTGGGGGACTAGCGGGAGGGCGAGCCAAGAGACC. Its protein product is CAWRWGTSGRASQET. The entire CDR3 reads CAWRWGTSGRASQETQYF.

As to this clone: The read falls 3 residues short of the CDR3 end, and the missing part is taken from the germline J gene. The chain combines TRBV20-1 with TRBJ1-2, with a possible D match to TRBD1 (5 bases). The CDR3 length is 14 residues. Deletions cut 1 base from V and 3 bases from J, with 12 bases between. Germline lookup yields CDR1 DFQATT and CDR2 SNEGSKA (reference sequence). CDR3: CSARVKGNHYGYTF. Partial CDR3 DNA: TGCAGTGCTAGAGTGAAGGGGAACCACTATGGC.

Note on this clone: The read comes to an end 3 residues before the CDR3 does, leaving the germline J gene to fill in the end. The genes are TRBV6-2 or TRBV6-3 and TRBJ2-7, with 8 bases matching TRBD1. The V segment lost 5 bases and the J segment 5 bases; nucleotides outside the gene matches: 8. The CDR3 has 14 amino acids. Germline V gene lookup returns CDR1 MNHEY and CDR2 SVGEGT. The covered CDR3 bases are TGTGCCAGCAGTCTCCGGACAGGGACCCACGAG. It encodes CASSLRTGTHE. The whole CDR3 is CASSLRTGTHEQYF.

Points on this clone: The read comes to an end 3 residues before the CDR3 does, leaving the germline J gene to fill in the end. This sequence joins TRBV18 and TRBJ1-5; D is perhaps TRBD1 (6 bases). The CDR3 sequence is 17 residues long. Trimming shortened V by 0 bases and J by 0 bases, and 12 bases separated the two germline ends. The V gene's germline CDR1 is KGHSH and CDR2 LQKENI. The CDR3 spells CASSPPRGGDSNQPQHF. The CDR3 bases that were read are TGTGCCAGCTCACCACCGAGAGGGGGAGATAGCAATCAGCCC.

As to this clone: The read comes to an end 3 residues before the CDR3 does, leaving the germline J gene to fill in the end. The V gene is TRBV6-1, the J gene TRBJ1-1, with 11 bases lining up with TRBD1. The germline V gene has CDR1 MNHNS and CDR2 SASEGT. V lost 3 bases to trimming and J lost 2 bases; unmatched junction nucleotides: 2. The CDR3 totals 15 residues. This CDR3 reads CASSEDRGLNTEAFF. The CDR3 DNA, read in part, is TGTGCCAGCAGTGAGGACAGGGGGCTAAACACTGAA.

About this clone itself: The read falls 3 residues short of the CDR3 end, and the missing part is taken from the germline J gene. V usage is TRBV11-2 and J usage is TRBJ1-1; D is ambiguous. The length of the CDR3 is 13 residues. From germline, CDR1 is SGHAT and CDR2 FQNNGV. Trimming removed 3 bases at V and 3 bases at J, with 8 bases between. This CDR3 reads CASSFDRDTEAFF. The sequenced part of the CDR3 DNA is TGTGCCAGCAGCTTTGACCGGGACACTGAA.

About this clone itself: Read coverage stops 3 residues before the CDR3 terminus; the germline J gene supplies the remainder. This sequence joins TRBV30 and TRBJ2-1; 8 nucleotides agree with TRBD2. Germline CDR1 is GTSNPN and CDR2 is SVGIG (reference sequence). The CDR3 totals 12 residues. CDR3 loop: CASHIRGGEQFF. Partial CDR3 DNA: TGTGCTTCCCACATCCGGGGGGGTGAG.

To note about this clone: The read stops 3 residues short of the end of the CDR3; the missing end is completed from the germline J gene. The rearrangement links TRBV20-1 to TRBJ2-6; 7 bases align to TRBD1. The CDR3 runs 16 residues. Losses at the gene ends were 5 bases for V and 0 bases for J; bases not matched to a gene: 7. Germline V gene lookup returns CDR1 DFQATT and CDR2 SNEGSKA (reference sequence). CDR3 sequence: CSAATGQLSGANVLTF. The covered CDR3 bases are TGCAGTGCTGCTACGGGACAGCTCTCTGGGGCCAACGTC.

The CDR3 sequence: CASSQRGSYEQYF. CDR3 DNA, as far as it was read: TGCGCCAGCAGTCAGAGGGGATCCTACGAG. The V call is TRBV23-1, the J call TRBJ2-7, with D perhaps assigned TRBD1 or TRBD2 (5 bases each). Read data end 3 residues before the CDR3 end; the end is taken from the germline J gene. TRBV23-1 falls under the ORF class, with uncertain function. Between the trimmed V and J ends, which lost 3 bases and 1 base, there was a span of 7 bases. The CDR3 length is 13 residues.

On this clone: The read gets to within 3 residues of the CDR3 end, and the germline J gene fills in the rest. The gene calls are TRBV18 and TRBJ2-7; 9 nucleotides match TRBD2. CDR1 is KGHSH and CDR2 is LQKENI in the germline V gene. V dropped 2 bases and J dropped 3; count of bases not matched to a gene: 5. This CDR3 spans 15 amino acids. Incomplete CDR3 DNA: TGTGCCAGCTCACCATCTAGCGGGGATTACTACGAG. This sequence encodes CASSPSSGDYYE. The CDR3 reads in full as CASSPSSGDYYEQYF. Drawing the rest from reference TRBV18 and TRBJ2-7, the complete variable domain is NAGVMQNPRHLVRRRGQEARLRCSPMKGHSHVYWYRQLPEEGLKFMVYLQKENIIDESGMPKERFSAEFPKEGPSILRIQQVVRGDSAAYFCASSPSSGDYYEQYFGPGTRLTVT.

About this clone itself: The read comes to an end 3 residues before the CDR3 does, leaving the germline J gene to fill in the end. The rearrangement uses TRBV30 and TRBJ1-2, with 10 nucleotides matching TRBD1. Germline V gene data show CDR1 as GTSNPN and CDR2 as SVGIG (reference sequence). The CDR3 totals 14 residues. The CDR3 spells CAWSPGTGAGGYTF. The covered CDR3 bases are TGTGCCTGGAGCCCCGGGACAGGGGCCGGGGGC.